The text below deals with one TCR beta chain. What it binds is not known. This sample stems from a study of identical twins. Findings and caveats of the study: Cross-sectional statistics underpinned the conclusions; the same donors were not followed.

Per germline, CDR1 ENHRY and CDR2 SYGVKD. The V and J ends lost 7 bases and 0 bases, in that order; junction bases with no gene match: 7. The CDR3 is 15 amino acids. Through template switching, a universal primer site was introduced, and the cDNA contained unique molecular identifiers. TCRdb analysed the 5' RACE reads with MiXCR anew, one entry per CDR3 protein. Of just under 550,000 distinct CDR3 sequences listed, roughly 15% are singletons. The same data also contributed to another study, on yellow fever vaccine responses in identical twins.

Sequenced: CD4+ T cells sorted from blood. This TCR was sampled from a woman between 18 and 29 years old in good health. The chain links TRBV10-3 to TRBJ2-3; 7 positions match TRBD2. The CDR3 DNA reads TGTGCCATCAAAACTACTAGCGCTAGCACAGATACGCAGTATTTT. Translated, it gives CAIKTTSASTDTQYF.